The 13 T cell receptor beta chains given below trace back to one sample, sequenced in a study of blood T cell repertoires in COVID-19. Clones were read by immunoSEQ multiplex PCR, and TCRdb kept only the in-frame ones, dropping some. The sample carries approximately 190,000 clones, 80% recorded once. The sequenced sample was peripheral blood. These receptors came from a man between 60 and 75 years old with acute or convalescent COVID-19.

CDR3 nucleotide sequence: TGCGCCAGCAGTTTGCTAGCGGGGGGCCAAGAGACCCAGTACTTC. This codes for CASSLLAGGQETQYF. J is TRBJ2-5 and V is TRBV5-1; TRBD2 agrees at 11 bases. J lost 1 base, V lost 5 bases, and 4 bases had no gene match. Germline loops: CDR1 SGHRS, CDR2 YFSETQ. The CDR3 runs 15 residues.

This chain connects TRBV6-5 to TRBJ2-7; TRBD1 is a possible D gene (6 bases). This CDR3 comprises 15 residues. Between the trimmed V and J ends, which lost 4 bases and 5 bases, there was a span of 18 bases. The germline CDR1 and CDR2 sequences are MNHEY and SVGAGI. The CDR3, as DNA: TGTGCCAGCAGTTCCCGGGACAAGTCTGTCCACGAGCAGTACTTC. Residues: CASSSRDKSVHEQYF.

This chain uses TRBV10-3 with TRBJ1-5; maybe TRBD1 (5 bases). Trimming cost V 9 bases and J 0 bases, with 30 bases left between them. The germline V gene has CDR1 ENHRY and CDR2 SYGVKD. This CDR3 has 20 amino acids. CDR3 nucleotides: TGTGCCATTCCTAGGACACGGGAGAGTCTGGTAAGATCTAGCAATCAGCCCCAGCATTTT. It specifies CAIPRTRESLVRSSNQPQHF.

This clone was seen a handful of times. V gene TRBV7-8 combines with J gene TRBJ2-1; 7 bases line up with TRBD2. Losses at the gene ends were 2 bases for V and 2 bases for J; bases not matched to a gene: 3. The germline V gene encodes CDR1 SGHVS and CDR2 FQNEAQ. The CDR3 sequence is 15 residues long. The CDR3 sequence is CASSLLAATYNEQFF. DNA for the CDR3: TGTGCCAGCAGCTTACTAGCGGCTACCTACAATGAGCAGTTCTTC. Together with reference TRBV7-8 and TRBJ2-1, the CDR3 gives the full variable domain: GAGVSQSPRYKVAKRGQDVALRCDPISGHVSLFWYQQALGQGPEFLTYFQNEAQLDKSGLPSDRFFAERPEGSVSTLKIQRTQQEDSAVYLCASSLLAATYNEQFFGPGTRLTVL.

Only one count was recorded for this clone. This chain links TRBV19 with TRBJ1-2; weak D call: TRBD1 (5 bases). The V end lost 4 bases, the J end lost 4 bases, and 13 bases lay between the germline ends. The CDR3 totals 14 residues. Germline loops: CDR1 LNHDA, CDR2 SQIVND (reference sequence). The chain's CDR3 is CASSSQGRIYGYTF. Here the CDR3 DNA reads TGTGCCAGTAGTAGTCAGGGAAGAATCTATGGCTACACCTTC.

The rearrangement joins TRBV21-1 to TRBJ2-3; the table's D call, TRBD1, was not checked against the DNA. TRBV21-1 is termed a pseudogene. The CDR3 is made up of 17 amino acids. This chain's CDR3 is CASSLGEGTHGADTQYF. CDR3 sequence (DNA): TGTGCCAGCAGCCTTGGGGAAGGGACACATGGCGCAGATACGCAGTATTTT.

The chain is built from TRBV2 and TRBJ2-7; D may be TRBD2 (6 bases). The CDR3 has 14 amino acids. Trimming stripped 2 bases from V and 3 bases from J, with 11 bases between. Germline CDR1 reads SNHLY; CDR2 reads FYNNEI. CDR3 sequence: CASSEMRGSYEQYF. The CDR3 DNA reads as TGTGCCAGCAGTGAAATGCGGGGAAGCTACGAGCAGTACTTC. Supplemented by reference TRBV2 and TRBJ2-7, the full variable domain reads EPEVTQTPSHQVTQMGQEVILRCVPISNHLYFYWYRQILGQKVEFLVSFYNNEISEKSEIFDDQFSVERPDGSNFTLKIRSTKLEDSAMYFCASSEMRGSYEQYFGPGTRLTVT.

The chain couples TRBV9 to TRBJ1-1; a weak D match, TRBD1 (6 bases). Between the trimmed V and J ends, which lost 1 base and 0 bases, there was a span of 7 bases. There are 14 residues in the CDR3. Germline CDR1 is SGDLS and CDR2 is YYNGEE. The CDR3 DNA reads TGTGCCAGCAGCGTAACAGGGATGAACACTGAAGCTTTCTTT. This codes for CASSVTGMNTEAFF. The full variable domain, completed using reference TRBV9 and TRBJ1-1, is DSGVTQTPKHLITATGQRVTLRCSPRSGDLSVYWYQQSLDQGLQFLIQYYNGEERAKGNILERFSAQQFPDLHSELNLSSLELGDSALYFCASSVTGMNTEAFFGQGTRLTVV.

V is TRBV2 and J is TRBJ2-3, with D perhaps matching TRBD2 (6 bases). This CDR3 has 13 amino acids. Germline V CDR1 and CDR2: SNHLY, FYNNEI. V gave up 6 bases and J gave up 1 base, with 8 bases separating them. This CDR3 is CASRRRGTDTQYF. CDR3 DNA sequence: TGTGCCAGCAGAAGGAGGGGCACAGATACGCAGTATTTT.

This clone was seen a few times. The same CDR3 is also encoded by other DNA sequences in this sample. The chain couples TRBV25-1 to TRBJ2-7; TRBD1 is a possible D gene (6 bases). Per the germline V gene, CDR1 is MGHDK and CDR2 is SYGVNS. V lost 3 bases, J lost 6 bases, and 9 bases lay in between. This CDR3 has 12 amino acids. The CDR3 DNA reads TGTGCCAGCAGTGAGACAGGTATCGAGCAGTACTTC. Protein product: CASSETGIEQYF.

This clone was seen just once. Other DNA variants within this sample encode the same CDR3. DNA for the CDR3: TGTGCCAGCTCACCTCCTAGCTCCTACGAGCAGTACTTC. This gives the protein CASSPPSSYEQYF. V gene TRBV18 combines with J gene TRBJ2-7; D is undetermined. Trimming took off 3 bases at V and 0 bases at J, with 6 bases between the two ends. Germline-derived CDR1 and CDR2 are KGHSH and LQKENI. The CDR3 contains 13 residues. Supplemented by reference TRBV18 and TRBJ2-7, the full variable domain reads NAGVMQNPRHLVRRRGQEARLRCSPMKGHSHVYWYRQLPEEGLKFMVYLQKENIIDESGMPKERFSAEFPKEGPSILRIQQVVRGDSAAYFCASSPPSSYEQYFGPGTRLTVT.

This clone was counted at least ten times. The chain is built from TRBV7-2 and TRBJ2-7; weak D call: TRBD1 (6 bases). Germline V gives CDR1 SGHTA, CDR2 FQGNSA. There are 14 residues in the CDR3. V lost 5 bases to trimming and J lost 2 bases, with 13 bases between them. Here the CDR3 reads CASSPTGTAYEQYF. The CDR3 region has the DNA TGTGCCAGCAGCCCAACAGGGACCGCCTACGAGCAGTACTTC.

The CDR3 sequence: CASSWGQGHSYEQYF. DNA for the CDR3: TGTGCCAGTAGTTGGGGACAGGGTCATTCCTACGAGCAGTACTTC. The chain uses TRBV19 and TRBJ2-7; TRBD1 agrees at 9 bases. The V gene end was trimmed by 5 bases and the J gene end by 1 base; junction bases not matched to a gene: 6. Germline V gene sequence: CDR1 LNHDA, CDR2 SQIVND (reference sequence). The CDR3 is made up of 15 amino acids.